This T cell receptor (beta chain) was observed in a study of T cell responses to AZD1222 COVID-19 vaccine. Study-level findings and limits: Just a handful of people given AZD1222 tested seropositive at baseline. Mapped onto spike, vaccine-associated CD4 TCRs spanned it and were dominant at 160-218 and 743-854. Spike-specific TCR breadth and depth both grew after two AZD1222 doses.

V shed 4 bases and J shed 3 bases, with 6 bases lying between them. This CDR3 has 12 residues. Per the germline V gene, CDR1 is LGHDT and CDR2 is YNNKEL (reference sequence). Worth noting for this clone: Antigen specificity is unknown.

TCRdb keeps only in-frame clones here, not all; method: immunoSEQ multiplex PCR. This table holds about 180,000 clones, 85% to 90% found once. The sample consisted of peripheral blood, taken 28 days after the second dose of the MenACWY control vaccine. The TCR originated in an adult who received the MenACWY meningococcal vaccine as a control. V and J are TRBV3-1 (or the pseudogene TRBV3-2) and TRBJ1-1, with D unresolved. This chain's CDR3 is CASSLGHTEAFF. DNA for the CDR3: TGTGCCAGCAGCCTAGGGCACACTGAAGCTTTCTTT.